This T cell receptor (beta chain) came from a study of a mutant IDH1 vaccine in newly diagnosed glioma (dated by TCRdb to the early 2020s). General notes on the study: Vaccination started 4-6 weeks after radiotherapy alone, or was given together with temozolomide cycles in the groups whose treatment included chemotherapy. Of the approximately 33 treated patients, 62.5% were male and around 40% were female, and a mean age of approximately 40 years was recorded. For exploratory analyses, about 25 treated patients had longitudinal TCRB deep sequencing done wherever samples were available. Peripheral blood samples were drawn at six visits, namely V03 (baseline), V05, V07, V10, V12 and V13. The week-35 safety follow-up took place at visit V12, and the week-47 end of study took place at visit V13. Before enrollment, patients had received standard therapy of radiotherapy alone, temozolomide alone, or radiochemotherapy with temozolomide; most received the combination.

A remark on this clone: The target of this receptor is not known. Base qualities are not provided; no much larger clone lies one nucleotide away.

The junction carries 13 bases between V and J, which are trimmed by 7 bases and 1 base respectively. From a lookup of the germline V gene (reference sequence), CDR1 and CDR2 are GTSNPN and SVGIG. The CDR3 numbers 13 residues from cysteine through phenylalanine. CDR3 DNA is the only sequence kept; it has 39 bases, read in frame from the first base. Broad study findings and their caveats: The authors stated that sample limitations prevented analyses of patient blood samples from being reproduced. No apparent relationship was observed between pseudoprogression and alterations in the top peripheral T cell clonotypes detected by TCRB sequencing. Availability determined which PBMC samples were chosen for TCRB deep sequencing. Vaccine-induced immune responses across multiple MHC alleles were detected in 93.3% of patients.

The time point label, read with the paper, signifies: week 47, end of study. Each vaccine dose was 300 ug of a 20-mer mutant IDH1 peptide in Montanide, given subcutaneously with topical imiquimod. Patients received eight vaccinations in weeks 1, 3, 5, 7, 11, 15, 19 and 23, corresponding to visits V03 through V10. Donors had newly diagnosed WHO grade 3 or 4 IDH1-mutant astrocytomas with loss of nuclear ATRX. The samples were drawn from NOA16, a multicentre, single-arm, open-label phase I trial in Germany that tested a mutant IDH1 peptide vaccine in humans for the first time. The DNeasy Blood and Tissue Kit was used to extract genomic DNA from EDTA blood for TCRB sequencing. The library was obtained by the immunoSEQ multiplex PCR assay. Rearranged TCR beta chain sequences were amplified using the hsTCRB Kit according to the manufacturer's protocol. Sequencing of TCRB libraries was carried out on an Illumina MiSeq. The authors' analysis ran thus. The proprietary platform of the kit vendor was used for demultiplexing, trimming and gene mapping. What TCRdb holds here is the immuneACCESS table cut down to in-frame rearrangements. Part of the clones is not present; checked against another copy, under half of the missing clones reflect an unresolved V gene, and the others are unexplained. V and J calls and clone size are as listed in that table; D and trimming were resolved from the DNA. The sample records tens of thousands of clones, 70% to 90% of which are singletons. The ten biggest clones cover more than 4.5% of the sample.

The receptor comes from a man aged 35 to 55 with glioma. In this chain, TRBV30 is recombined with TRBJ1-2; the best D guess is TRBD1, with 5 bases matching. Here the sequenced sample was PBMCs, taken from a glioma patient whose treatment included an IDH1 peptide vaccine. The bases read TGTGCCTATCTATCTCAGGGTAACTATGGCTACACCTTC. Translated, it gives CAYLSQGNYGYTF.